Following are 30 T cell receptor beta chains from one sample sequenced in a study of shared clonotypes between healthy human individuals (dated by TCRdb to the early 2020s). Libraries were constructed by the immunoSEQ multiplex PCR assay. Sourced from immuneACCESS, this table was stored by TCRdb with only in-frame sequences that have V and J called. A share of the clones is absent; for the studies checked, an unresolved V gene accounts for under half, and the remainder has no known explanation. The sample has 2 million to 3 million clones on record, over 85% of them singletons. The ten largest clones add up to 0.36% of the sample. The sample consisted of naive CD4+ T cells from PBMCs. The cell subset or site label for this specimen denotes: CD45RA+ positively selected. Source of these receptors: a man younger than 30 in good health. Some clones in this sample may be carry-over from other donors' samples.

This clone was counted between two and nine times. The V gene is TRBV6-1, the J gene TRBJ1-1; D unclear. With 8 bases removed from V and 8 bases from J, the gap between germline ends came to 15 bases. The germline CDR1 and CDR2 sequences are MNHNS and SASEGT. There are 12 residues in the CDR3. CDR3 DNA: TGTGCCAGCTCTAGGAACACGGCCGAAGCTTTCTTT. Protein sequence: CASSRNTAEAFF.

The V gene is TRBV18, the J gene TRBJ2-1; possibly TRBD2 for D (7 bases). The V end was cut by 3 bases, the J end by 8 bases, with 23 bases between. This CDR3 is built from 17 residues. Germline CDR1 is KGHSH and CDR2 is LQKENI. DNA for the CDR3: TGTGCCAGCTCACCGGGGGGGGCAAGATCGTCCGTAGATGAGCAGTTCTTC. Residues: CASSPGGARSSVDEQFF.

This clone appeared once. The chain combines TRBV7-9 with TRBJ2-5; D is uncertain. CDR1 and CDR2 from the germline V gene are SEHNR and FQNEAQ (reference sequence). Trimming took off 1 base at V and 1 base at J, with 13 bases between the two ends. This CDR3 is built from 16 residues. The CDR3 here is CASSLGYGRFQETQYF. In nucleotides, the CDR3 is TGTGCCAGCAGCTTAGGTTATGGAAGGTTCCAAGAGACCCAGTACTTC.

The CDR3 protein is CASSHLTPGGTLSGTQYF. In nucleotides, the CDR3 is TGTGCCAGCAGCCATCTAACCCCTGGGGGGACACTGTCGGGGACCCAGTACTTC. The genes are TRBV14 and TRBJ2-5; D is possibly TRBD1 or TRBD2 (6 bases each). V was clipped by 3 bases and J by 7 bases, with 27 bases between them. This CDR3 is built from 18 residues. Germline values: CDR1 SGHDN, CDR2 FVKESK. The full variable domain, completed using reference TRBV14 and TRBJ2-5, is EAGVTQFPSHSVIEKGQTVTLRCDPISGHDNLYWYRRVMGKEIKFLLHFVKESKQDESGMPNNRFLAERTGGTYSTLKVQPAELEDSGVYFCASSHLTPGGTLSGTQYFGPGTRLLVL.

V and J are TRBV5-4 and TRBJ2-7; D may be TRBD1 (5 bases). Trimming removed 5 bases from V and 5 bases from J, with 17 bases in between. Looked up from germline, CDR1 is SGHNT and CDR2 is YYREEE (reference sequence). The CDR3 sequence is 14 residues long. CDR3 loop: CASSLLKDKDEQYF. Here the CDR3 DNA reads TGTGCCAGCAGTTTACTTAAGGACAAAGACGAGCAGTACTTC.

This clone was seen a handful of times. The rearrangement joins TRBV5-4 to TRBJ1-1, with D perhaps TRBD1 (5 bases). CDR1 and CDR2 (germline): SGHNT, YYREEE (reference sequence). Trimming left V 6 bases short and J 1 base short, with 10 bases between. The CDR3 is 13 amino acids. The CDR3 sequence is CASTPDRNTEAFF. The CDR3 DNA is TGTGCCAGCACCCCAGACAGGAACACTGAAGCTTTCTTT.

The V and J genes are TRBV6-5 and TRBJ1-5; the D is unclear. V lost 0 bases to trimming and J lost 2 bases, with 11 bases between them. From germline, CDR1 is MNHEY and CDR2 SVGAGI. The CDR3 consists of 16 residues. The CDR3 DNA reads TGTGCCAGCAGTTACTCTTCGGGGATGGGCAATCAGCCCCAGCATTTT. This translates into CASSYSSGMGNQPQHF.

The CDR3 sequence: CASSAPRDADTQYF. The CDR3 nucleotides are TGTGCCAGCAGTGCACCCAGGGACGCAGATACGCAGTATTTT. The V call is TRBV25-1, the J call TRBJ2-3; D may correspond to TRBD1 or TRBD2 (5 bases each). This CDR3 is built from 14 residues. Germline V gives CDR1 MGHDK, CDR2 SYGVNS. V gave up 4 bases and J gave up 4 bases, with 12 bases separating them.

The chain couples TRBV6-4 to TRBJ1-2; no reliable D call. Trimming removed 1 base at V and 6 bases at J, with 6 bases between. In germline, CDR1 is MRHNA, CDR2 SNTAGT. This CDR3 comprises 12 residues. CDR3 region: CASSDYQNGYTF. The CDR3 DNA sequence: TGTGCCAGCAGTGACTACCAAAATGGCTACACCTTC.

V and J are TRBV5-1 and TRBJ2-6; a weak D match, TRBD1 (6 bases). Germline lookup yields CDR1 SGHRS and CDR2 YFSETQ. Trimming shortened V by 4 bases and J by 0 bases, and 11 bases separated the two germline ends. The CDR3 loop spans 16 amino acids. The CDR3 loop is CASSMYRASGANVLTF. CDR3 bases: TGCGCCAGCAGCATGTACAGGGCCTCTGGGGCCAACGTCCTGACTTTC.

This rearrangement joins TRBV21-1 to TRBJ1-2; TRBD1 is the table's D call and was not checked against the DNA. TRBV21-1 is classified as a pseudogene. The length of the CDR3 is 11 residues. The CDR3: CASSNSYGYTF. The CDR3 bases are TGTGCCAGCAGCAACAGCTATGGCTACACCTTC.

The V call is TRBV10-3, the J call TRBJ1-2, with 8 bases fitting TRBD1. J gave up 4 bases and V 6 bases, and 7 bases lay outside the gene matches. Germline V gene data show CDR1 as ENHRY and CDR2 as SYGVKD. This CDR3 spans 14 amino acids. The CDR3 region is CAISTTGVFYGYTF. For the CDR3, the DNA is TGTGCCATCAGCACGACAGGGGTTTTCTATGGCTACACCTTC.

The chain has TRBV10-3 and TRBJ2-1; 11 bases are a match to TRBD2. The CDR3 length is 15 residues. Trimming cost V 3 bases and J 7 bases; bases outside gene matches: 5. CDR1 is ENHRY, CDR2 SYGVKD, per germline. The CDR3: CAISELLAGGNEQFF. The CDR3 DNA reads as TGTGCCATCAGTGAACTTCTAGCGGGAGGTAATGAGCAGTTCTTC.

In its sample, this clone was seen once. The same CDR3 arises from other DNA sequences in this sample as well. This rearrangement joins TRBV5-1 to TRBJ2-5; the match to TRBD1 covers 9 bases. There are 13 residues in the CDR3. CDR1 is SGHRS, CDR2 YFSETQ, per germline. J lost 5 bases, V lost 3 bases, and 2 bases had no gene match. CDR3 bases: TGCGCCAGCAGCTGGGGGACAGGGGAGACCCAGTACTTC. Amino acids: CASSWGTGETQYF.

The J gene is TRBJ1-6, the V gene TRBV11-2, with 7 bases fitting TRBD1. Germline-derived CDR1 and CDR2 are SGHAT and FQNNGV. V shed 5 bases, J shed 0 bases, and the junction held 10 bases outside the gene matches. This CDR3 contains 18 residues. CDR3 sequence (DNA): TGTGCCAGCAGCACGACCCGACAGGGCGCCTCCTATAATTCACCCCTCCACTTT. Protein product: CASSTTRQGASYNSPLHF.

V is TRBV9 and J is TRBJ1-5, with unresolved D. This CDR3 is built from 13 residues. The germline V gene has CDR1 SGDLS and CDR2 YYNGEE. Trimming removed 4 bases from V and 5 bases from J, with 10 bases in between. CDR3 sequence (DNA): TGTGCCAGCAGCCTAGAGGGAGATCAGCCCCAGCATTTT. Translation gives CASSLEGDQPQHF. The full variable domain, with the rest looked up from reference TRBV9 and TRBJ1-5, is DSGVTQTPKHLITATGQRVTLRCSPRSGDLSVYWYQQSLDQGLQFLIQYYNGEERAKGNILERFSAQQFPDLHSELNLSSLELGDSALYFCASSLEGDQPQHFGDGTRLSIL.

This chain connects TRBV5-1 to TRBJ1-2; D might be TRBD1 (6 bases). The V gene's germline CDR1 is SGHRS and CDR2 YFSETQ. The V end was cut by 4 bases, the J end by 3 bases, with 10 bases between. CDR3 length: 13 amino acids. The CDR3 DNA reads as TGCGCCAGCAGCGGGCAGGGGCACTATGGCTACACCTTC. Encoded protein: CASSGQGHYGYTF.

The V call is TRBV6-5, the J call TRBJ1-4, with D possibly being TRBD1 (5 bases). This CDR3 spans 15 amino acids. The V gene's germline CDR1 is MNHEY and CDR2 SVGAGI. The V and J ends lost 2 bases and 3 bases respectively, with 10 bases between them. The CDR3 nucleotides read TGTGCCAGCAGTTACCAGGGACGGTCTAATGAAAAACTGTTTTTT. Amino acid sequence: CASSYQGRSNEKLFF.

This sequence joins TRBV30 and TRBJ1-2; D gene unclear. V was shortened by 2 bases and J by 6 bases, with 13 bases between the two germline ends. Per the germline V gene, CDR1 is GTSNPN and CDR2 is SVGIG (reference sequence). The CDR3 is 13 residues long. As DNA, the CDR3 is TGTGCCTGGAGTCGATCGGCCGGGAATGGCTACACCTTC. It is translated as CAWSRSAGNGYTF.

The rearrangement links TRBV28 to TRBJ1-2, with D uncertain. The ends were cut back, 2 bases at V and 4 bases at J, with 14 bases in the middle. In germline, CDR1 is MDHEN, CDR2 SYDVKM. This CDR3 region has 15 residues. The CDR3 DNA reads TGTGCCAGCAGTTTACTCATCAGTGCAGGCTATGGCTACACCTTC. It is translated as CASSLLISAGYGYTF.

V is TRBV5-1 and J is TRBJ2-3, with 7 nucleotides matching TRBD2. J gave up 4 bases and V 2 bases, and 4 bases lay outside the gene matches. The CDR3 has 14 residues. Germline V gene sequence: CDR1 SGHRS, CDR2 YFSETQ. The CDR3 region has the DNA TGCGCCAGCAGCTTCGGACTAGAGGCAGATACGCAGTATTTT. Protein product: CASSFGLEADTQYF.

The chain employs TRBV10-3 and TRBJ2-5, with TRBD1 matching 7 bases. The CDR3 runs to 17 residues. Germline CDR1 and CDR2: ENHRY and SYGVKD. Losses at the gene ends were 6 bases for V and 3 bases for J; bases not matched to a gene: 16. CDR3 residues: CAISPWGTAENEETQYF. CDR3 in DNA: TGTGCCATCAGCCCATGGGGGACAGCGGAAAATGAAGAGACCCAGTACTTC.

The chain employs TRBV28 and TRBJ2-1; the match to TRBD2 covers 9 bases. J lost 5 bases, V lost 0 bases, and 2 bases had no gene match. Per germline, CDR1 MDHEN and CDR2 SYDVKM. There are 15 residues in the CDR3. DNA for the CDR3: TGTGCCAGCAGTTTATGGGGACTAGCTAACAATGAGCAGTTCTTC. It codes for CASSLWGLANNEQFF.

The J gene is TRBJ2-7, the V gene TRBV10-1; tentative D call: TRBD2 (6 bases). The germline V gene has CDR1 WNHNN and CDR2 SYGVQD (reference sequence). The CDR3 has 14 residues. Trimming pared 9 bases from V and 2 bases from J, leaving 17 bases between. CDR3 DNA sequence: TGCGCCAGGGAAGGTTTGCGGGGCCCCTACGAGCAGTACTTC. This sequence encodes CAREGLRGPYEQYF.

In DNA, the CDR3 is TGTGCCAGCAGCTTGTCGACTAAAGATACGCAGTATTTT. It encodes CASSLSTKDTQYF. V usage is TRBV5-6 and J usage is TRBJ2-3, with D possibly being TRBD2 (5 bases). The CDR3 totals 13 residues. Trimming removed 1 base from V and 5 bases from J, with 8 bases in between. Per the germline V gene, CDR1 is SGHDT and CDR2 is YYEEEE.

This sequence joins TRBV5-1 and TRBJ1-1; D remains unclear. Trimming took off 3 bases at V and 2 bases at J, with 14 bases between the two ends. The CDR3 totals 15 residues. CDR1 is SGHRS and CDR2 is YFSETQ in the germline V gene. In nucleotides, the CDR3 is TGCGCCAGCAGCTCGATCAGGACGGGAAACACTGAAGCTTTCTTT. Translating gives CASSSIRTGNTEAFF. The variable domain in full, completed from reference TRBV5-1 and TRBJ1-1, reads KAGVTQTPRYLIKTRGQQVTLSCSPISGHRSVSWYQQTPGQGLQFLFEYFSETQRNKGNFPGRFSGRQFSNSRSEMNVSTLELGDSALYLCASSSIRTGNTEAFFGQGTRLTVV.

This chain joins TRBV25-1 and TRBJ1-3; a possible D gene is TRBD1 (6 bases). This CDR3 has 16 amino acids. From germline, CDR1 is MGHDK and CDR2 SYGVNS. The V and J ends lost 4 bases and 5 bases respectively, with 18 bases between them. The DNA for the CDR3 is TGTGCCAGCAGTGCCCAAGGACAGATCCAGAGAAACACCATATATTTT. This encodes CASSAQGQIQRNTIYF.

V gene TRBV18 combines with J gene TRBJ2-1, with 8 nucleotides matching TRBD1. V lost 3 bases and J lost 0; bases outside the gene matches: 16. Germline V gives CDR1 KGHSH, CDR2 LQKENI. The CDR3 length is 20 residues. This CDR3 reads CASSPSPGQEKSASYNEQFF. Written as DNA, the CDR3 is TGTGCCAGCTCACCGTCCCCGGGACAGGAGAAGTCAGCCTCCTACAATGAGCAGTTCTTC.

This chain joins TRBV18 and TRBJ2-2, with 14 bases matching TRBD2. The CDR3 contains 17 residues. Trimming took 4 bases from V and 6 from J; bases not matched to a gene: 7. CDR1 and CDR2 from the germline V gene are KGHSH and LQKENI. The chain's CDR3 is CASSQPGLAGVAGELFF. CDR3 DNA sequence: TGTGCCAGCTCACAACCGGGACTAGCGGGAGTGGCCGGGGAGCTGTTTTTT.

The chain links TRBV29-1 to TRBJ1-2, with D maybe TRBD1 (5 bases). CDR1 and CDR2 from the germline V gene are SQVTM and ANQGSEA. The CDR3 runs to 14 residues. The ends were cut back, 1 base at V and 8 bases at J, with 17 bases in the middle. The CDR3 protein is CSVEAGTAQRGYTF. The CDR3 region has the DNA TGCAGCGTTGAAGCGGGGACCGCACAACGGGGCTACACCTTC.